This TCR beta chain was captured in a study of human T cells and chemical hapten exposure. Study findings and constraints: Significantly more large CDR3 similarity clusters arose among expanded TCRs than among controls. PT1 expanded TCR numbers rose with patch test score.

The CDR3 is made up of 14 amino acids. Germline trimming cut 6 bases from V and 4 bases from J; bases unmatched to any gene: 4. CDR1 and CDR2 (germline): MGHDK, SYGVNS. This clonotype was counted many times. No antigen is known for it. Time point given: patch test 2, 6 weeks after DPC sensitization. Documented treatment: therapeutic diphenylcyclopropenone sensitization with weekly scalp DPC. In every case, blood was obtained before the patch test was applied. Each CDR3 protein is one row after TCRdb ran MiXCR on the RACE reads. The data hold around 100,000 distinct CDR3 sequences, with roughly 11% observed a single time.

This clonotype was obtained from a middle-aged woman with alopecia areata. Some clones in this sample may be carry-over from other donors' samples. The chain has TRBV25-1 and TRBJ2-2; TRBD1 aligns across 8 bases. Sample: whole blood, taken in connection with sensitization to the hapten diphenylcyclopropenone (DPC). The CDR3 sequence is CASRPQGATGELFF. The DNA for the CDR3 is TGTGCCAGCAGACCCCAGGGGGCCACCGGGGAGCTGTTTTTT.